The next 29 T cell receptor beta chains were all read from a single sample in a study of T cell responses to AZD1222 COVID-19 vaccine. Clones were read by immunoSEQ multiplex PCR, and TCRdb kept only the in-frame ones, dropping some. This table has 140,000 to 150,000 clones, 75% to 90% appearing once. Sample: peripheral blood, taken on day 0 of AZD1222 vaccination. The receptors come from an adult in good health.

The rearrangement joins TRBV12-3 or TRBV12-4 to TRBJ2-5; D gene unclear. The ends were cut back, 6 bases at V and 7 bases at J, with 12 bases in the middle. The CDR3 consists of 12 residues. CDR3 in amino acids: CASSPMKGTQYF. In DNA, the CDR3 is TGTGCCAGCAGCCCTATGAAGGGGACCCAGTACTTC.

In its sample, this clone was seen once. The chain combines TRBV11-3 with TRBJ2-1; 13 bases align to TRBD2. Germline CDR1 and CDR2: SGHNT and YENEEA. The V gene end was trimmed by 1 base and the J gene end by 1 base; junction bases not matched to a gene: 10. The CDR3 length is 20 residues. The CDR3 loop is CASSLVPTSGGPSSYNEQFF. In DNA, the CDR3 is TGTGCCAGCAGCTTAGTCCCGACTAGCGGGGGGCCCTCTTCCTACAATGAGCAGTTCTTC.

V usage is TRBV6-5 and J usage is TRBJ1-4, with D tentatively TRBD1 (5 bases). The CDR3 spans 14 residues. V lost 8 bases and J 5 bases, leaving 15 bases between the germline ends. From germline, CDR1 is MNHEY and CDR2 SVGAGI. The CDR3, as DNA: TGTGCCAGCGGAAGTGTCCGGGGGAATGAAAAACTGTTTTTT. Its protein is CASGSVRGNEKLFF.

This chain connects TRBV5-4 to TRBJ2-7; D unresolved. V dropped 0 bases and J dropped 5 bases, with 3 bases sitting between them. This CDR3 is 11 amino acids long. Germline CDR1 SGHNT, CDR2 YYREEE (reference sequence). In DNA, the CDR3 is TGTGCCAGCAGCTTGGGGCACGAGCAGTACTTC. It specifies CASSLGHEQYF.

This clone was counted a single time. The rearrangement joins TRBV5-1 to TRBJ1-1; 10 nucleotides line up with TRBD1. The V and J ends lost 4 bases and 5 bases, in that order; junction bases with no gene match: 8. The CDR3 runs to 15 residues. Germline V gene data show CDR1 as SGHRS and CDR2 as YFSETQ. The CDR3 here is CASSLPGQGRTEAFF. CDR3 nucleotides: TGCGCCAGCAGCCTTCCGGGACAGGGGAGGACTGAAGCTTTCTTT.

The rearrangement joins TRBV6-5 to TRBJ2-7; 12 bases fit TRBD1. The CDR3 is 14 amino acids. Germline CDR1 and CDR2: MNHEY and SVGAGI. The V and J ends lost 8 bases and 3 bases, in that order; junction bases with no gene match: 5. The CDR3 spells CASGDRGHHYEQYF. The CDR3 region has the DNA TGTGCCAGCGGGGACAGGGGGCACCACTACGAGCAGTACTTC.

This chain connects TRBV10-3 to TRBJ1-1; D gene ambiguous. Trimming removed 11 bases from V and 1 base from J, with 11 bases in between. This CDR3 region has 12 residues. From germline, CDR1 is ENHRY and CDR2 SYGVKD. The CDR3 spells CAARPENTEAFF. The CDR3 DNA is TGTGCCGCCCGGCCCGAGAACACTGAAGCTTTCTTT.

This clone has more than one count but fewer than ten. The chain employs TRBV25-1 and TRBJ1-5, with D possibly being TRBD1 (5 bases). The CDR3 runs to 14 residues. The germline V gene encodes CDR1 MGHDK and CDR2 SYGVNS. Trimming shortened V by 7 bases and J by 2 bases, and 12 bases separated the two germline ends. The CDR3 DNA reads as TGTGCCAGCACGGATAGAGGGGGCAATCAGCCCCAGCATTTT. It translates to CASTDRGGNQPQHF.

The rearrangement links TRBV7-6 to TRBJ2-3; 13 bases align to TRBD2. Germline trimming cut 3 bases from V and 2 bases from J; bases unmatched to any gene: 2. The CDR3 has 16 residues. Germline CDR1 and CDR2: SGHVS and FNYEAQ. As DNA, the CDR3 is TGTGCCAGCAGCTTGACTAGCGGGAGGCTCACAGATACGCAGTATTTT. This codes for CASSLTSGRLTDTQYF.

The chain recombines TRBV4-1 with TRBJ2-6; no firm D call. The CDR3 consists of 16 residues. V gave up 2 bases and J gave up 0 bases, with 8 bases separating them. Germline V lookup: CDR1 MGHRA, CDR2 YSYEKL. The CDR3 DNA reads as TGCGCCAGCAGCCAACTTTCAGTCTCTGGGGCCAACGTCCTGACTTTC. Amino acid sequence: CASSQLSVSGANVLTF.

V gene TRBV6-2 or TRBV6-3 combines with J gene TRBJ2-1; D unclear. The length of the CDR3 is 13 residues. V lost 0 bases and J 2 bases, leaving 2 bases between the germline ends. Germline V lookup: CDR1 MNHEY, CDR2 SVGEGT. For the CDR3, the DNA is TGTGCCAGCAGTTACTCTACCTACAATGAGCAGTTCTTC. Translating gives CASSYSTYNEQFF.

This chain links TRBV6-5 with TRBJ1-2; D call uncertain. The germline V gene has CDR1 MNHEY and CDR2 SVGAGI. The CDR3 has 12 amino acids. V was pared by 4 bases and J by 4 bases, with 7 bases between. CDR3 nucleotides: TGTGCCAGCAGTTCAAGGAGCTATGGCTACACCTTC. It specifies CASSSRSYGYTF.

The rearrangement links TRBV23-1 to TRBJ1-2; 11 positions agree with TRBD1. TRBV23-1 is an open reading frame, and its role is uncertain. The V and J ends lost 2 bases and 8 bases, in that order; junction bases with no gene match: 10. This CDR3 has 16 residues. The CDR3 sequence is CASSQARDRGSWGYTF. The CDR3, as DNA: TGCGCCAGCAGTCAAGCAAGGGACAGGGGGTCATGGGGCTACACCTTC.

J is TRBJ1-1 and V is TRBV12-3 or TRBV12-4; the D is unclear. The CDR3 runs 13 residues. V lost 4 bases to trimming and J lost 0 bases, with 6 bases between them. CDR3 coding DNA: TGTGCCAGCAGTTCTACAATGAACACTGAAGCTTTCTTT. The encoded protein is CASSSTMNTEAFF.

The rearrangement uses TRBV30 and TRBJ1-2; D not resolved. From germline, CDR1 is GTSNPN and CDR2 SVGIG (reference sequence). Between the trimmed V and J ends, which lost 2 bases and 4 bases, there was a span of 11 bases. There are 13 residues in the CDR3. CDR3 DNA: TGTGCCTGGAGTAGTGTAGGGTTCTATGGCTACACCTTC. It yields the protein CAWSSVGFYGYTF.

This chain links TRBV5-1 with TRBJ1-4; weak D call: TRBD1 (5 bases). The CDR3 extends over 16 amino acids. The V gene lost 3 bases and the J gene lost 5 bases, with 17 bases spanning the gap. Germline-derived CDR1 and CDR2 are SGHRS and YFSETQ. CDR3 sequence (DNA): TGCGCCAGCAGCTCCACCGGGACGGTAGTGAATGAAAAACTGTTTTTT. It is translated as CASSSTGTVVNEKLFF. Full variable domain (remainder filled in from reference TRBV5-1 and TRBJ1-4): KAGVTQTPRYLIKTRGQQVTLSCSPISGHRSVSWYQQTPGQGLQFLFEYFSETQRNKGNFPGRFSGRQFSNSRSEMNVSTLELGDSALYLCASSSTGTVVNEKLFFGSGTQLSVL.

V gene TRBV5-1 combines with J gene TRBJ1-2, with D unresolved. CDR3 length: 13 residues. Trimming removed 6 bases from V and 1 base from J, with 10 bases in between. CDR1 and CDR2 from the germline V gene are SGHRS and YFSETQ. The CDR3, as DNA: TGCGCCAGCACTCCGGCAGATAACTATGGCTACACCTTC. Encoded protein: CASTPADNYGYTF.

This CDR3 is CASSLVGQPQHF. CDR3 bases: TGTGCCAGCAGTTTAGTAGGGCAGCCCCAGCATTTT. The chain joins TRBV27 to TRBJ1-5; no firm D call. The V end lost 2 bases, the J end lost 7 bases, and 6 bases lay between the germline ends. Germline V lookup: CDR1 MNHEY, CDR2 SMNVEV (reference sequence). This CDR3 contains 12 residues.

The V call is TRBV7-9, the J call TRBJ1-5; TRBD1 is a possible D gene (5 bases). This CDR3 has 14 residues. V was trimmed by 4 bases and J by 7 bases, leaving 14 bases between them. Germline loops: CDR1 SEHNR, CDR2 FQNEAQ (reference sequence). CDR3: CASSSDSRDQPQHF. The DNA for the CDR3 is TGTGCCAGCAGCTCAGACTCACGGGACCAGCCCCAGCATTTT.

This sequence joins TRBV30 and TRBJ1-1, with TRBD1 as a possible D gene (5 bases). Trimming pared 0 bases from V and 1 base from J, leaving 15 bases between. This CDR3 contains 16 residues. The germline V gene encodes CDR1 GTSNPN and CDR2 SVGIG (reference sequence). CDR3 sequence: CAWSVPLGAANTEAFF. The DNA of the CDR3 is TGTGCCTGGAGTGTCCCTCTCGGGGCAGCGAACACTGAAGCTTTCTTT.

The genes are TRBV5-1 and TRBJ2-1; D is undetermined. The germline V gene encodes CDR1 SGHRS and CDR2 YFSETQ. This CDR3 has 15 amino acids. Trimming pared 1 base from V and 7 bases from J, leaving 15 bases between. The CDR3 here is CASSLSGGRINEQFF. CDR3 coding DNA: TGCGCCAGCAGCTTGTCGGGCGGAAGGATTAATGAGCAGTTCTTC.

Written as DNA, the CDR3 is TGTGCCAGCAGAACGACAAGCCTCGAGCAGTACTTC. Protein sequence: CASRTTSLEQYF. The V call is TRBV6-5, the J call TRBJ2-7; D call uncertain. The CDR3 length is 12 residues. Germline V CDR1 and CDR2: MNHEY, SVGAGI. Trimming cost V 6 bases and J 6 bases, with 12 bases left between them.

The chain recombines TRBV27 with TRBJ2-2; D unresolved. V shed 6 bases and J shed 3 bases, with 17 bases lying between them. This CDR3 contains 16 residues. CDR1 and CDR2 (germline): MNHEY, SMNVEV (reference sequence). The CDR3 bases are TGTGCCAGCAGGCCCGCTCAAGTCTTGGACACCGGGGAGCTGTTTTTT. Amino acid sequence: CASRPAQVLDTGELFF.

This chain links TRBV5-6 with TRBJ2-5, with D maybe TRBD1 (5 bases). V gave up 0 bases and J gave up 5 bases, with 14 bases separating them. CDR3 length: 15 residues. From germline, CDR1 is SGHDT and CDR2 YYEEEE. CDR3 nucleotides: TGTGCCAGCAGCTTGGTACAGGCCCAAGGGGAGACCCAGTACTTC. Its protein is CASSLVQAQGETQYF.

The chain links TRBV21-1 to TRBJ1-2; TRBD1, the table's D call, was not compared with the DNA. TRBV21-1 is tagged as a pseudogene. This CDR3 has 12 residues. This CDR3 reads CAASQAGYGYTF. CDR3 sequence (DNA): TGTGCCGCCAGTCAGGCCGGCTATGGCTACACCTTC.

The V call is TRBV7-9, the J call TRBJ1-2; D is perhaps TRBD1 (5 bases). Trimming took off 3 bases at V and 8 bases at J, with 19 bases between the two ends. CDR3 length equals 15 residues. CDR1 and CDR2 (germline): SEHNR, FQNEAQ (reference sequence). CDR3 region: CASSFRGPHEGGYTF. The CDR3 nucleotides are TGTGCCAGCAGCTTCAGAGGACCCCACGAGGGGGGCTACACCTTC.

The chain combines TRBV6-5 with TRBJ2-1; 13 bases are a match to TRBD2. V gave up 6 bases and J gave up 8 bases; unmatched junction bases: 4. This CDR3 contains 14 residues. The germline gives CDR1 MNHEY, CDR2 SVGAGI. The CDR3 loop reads CASRGLAGVYEQFF. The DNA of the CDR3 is TGTGCCAGCAGAGGACTAGCGGGAGTATATGAGCAGTTCTTC.

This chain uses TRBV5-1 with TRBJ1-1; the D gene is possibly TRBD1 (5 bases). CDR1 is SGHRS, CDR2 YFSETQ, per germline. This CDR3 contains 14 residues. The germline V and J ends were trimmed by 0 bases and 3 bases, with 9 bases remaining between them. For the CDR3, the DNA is TGCGCCAGCAGCTTGGTTCCGGGGCACACTGAAGCTTTCTTT. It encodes CASSLVPGHTEAFF.

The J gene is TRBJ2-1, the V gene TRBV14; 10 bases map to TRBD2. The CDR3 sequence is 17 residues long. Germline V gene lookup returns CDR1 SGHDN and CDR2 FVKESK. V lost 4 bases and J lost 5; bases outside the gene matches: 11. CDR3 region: CASSLKRRLAGHNEQFF. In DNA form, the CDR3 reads TGTGCCAGCAGCCTAAAGCGGAGACTAGCGGGCCACAATGAGCAGTTCTTC.